This T cell receptor (beta chain) was found in a study of blood T cell repertoires in COVID-19. Cohort allocation depended upon clinical history that participants reported. CDR3 length: 16 residues. Trimming at V came to 4 bases and at J to 9 bases, leaving 13 bases not matched to a gene. Germline V gives CDR1 SEHNR, CDR2 FQNEAQ (reference sequence). Sequencing used immunoSEQ multiplex PCR; TCRdb keeps in-frame clones, though not all of them. The sample includes about 140,000 clones, roughly 80% seen only once; the top ten take 6.2%. The sequencing input was PBMCs or T cells enriched from blood (not recorded which). The TCR comes from a woman aged 40 to 55 who had recovered from COVID-19. The V gene is TRBV7-9, the J gene TRBJ2-1; 9 bases are shared with TRBD1. Here the CDR3 DNA reads TGTGCCAGCAGCTACAGGGGGCCGGGAATCACAGGTGAGCAGTTCTTC. This codes for CASSYRGPGITGEQFF.